This entry is about one T cell receptor beta chain. What antigen it recognizes has not been identified. Base qualities are not recorded, but no much larger clone differs from it by a single base. One collaborating source in Seattle enrolled patients while the patients were actively infected and followed the patients over time throughout the course of disease. Whole blood was collected in K2EDTA tubes by collaborating institutions according to the institutions' own protocols. For TCRbeta analysis, collaborator samples were shipped as frozen whole blood, as isolated PBMCs, or as DNA extracted from either sample type. TCRbeta CDR3 regions were amplified from genomic DNA using the immunoSEQ Assay, a bias-controlled multiplex PCR. In the authors' own workflow: The number of nucleated cells in each sample was estimated from the amplification of reference gene primers within the assay. To quantify the absolute abundance of each unique TCRbeta CDR3 rearrangement, sequence reads were collapsed and filtered. For each sample, productive Simpson clonality was calculated by taking the square root of Simpson's diversity index across productive rearrangements. In TCRdb, the immuneACCESS table is reduced to in-frame sequences with V and J assigned. These tables do not hold every clone; where another copy was compared, an unresolved V gene accounts for under half, and the others remain unexplained. D and trimming were read from the DNA, whereas the V and J calls and clone size are those reported in that table. The sample table records hundreds of thousands of clones; approximately 90% of these occur just once. The biggest ten clones account for 10% to 15% of the sample.

The data were taken from a study of blood T cell repertoires in COVID-19 (dated by TCRdb to 2018 to 2021). Study-wide context: Collaborator samples came from the United States, Italy and Spain and covered acute and convalescent phases of COVID-19. The material from the prospective study consisted of cDNA or gDNA derived from T cells, B-cell-depleted T cells, or PBMCs. Subjects who had been exposed to COVID-19, were actively infected with it, or had recovered from it provided the deeply sampled blood TCRbeta repertoires that made up the dataset. The repertoires were released in a freely available public database meant as a resource for research on the immune response to SARS-CoV-2. Samples came from the ongoing ImmuneRACE study (first 160 participants) plus 1,254 subjects from 6 global collaborators. The sample metadata nearly always contained a de-identified subject ID, COVID-19 status, age in years and sex. Where HLA class I and class II types were available, the types were taken from metadata supplied by the sample provider, not from assay-based typing. Here is what the overall study found, with its caveats: How much clinical and demographic metadata was included differed by source and by participant, and the metadata was provided uncurated.

Cut back by 7 bases and 4 bases, the V and J ends lie 19 bases apart. The germline V gene (reference sequence) yields LNHDA for CDR1 and SQIVND for CDR2. The CDR3 spans 15 residues, from the cysteine through the phenylalanine. Only the CDR3 portion is preserved as DNA: 45 bases, with reading frame beginning at the first base. The sequenced material came from peripheral blood. The chain is encoded by TRBV19 joined to TRBJ1-1; the D region possibly corresponds to TRBD1 (6 bases align). The TCR sequence derives from a woman in her 50s with COVID-19, enrolled during active disease. The DNA is as follows: TGTGCCAGTACCCTTAGGGGGGGGGCCGGCACTGAAGCTTTCTTT. The resulting protein is CASTLRGGAGTEAFF.